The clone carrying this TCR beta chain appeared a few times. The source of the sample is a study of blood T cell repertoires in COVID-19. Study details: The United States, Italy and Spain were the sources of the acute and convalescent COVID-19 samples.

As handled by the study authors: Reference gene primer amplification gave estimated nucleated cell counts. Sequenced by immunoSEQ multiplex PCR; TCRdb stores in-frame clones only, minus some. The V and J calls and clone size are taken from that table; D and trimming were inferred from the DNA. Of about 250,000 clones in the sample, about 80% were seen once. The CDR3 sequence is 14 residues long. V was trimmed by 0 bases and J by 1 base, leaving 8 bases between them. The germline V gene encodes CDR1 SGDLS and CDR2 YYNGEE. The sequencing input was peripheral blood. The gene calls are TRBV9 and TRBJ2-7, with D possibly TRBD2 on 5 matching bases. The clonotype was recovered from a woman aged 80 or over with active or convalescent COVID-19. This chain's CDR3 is CASSVDRDSYEQYF. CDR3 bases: TGTGCCAGCAGCGTAGATCGGGATTCCTACGAGCAGTACTTC. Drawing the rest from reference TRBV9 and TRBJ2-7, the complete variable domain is DSGVTQTPKHLITATGQRVTLRCSPRSGDLSVYWYQQSLDQGLQFLIQYYNGEERAKGNILERFSAQQFPDLHSELNLSSLELGDSALYFCASSVDRDSYEQYFGPGTRLTVT.